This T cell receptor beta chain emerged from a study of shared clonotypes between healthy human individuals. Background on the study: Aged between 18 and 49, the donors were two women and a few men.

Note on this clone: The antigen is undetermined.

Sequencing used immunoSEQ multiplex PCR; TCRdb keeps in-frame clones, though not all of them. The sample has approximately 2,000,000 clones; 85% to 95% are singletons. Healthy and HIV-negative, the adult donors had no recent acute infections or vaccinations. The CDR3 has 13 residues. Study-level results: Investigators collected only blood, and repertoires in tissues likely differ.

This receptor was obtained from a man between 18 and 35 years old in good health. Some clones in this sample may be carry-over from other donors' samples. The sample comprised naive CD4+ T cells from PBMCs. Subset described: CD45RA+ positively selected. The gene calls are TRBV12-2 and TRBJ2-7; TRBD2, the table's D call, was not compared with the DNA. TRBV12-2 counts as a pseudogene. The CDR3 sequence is CASRLVVSYEQYF. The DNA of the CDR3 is TGTGCAAGTCGCTTAGTAGTCTCCTACGAGCAGTACTTC.